The 21 T cell receptor beta chains in this list originate from one sample, sequenced in a study of Graves' ophthalmopathy and Graves' hyperthyroidism. The TCR beta CDR3 regions underwent amplification from RNA transcripts. The first round was an RT-PCR with HTBI primers, and the second round was a multiplex PCR. TCRdb recomputed calls from the multiplex PCR reads with MiXCR, one row per CDR3 protein. This table has 500,000 to 700,000 distinct CDR3 sequences, about two fifths appearing once. The sequenced sample consisted of peripheral blood or thyroid tissue (not recorded which). All receptors derive from an adult man with Graves' hyperthyroidism.

This clonotype showed up many times. The chain has TRBV2 and TRBJ2-5; D is perhaps TRBD1 (6 bases). Trimming cost V 5 bases and J 2 bases, with 15 bases left between them. In germline, CDR1 is SNHLY, CDR2 FYNNEI. The CDR3 is 15 residues long. In DNA, the CDR3 is TGTGCCAGCAGTCGAGACCTAGGGGGTCAAGAGACCCAGTACTTC. Amino acid sequence: CASSRDLGGQETQYF.

This clonotype was seen only once. The rearrangement uses TRBV29-1 and TRBJ2-2; D not certain. The CDR3 totals 12 residues. V lost 4 bases and J lost 6, with 9 bases in between. Germline V gives CDR1 SQVTM, CDR2 ANQGSEA. The CDR3 DNA sequence: TGCAGCGTTGGAAGTCAAGCCGGGGAGCTGTTTTTT. Protein sequence: CSVGSQAGELFF.

V usage is TRBV28 and J usage is TRBJ1-2, with D hard to call. The length of the CDR3 is 16 residues. CDR1 is MDHEN and CDR2 is SYDVKM in the germline V gene. The ends were cut back, 3 bases at V and 2 bases at J, with 16 bases in the middle. The CDR3 protein is CASSLGSEAVNYGYTF. CDR3 sequence (DNA): TGTGCCAGCAGTTTGGGGTCGGAGGCTGTCAACTATGGCTACACCTTC.

This clonotype came up a few times. CDR3: CASRTSLPPNTGELFF. CDR3 DNA sequence: TGTGCCAGCAGAACTAGCCTTCCCCCGAACACCGGGGAGCTGTTTTTT. The chain links TRBV12-3 or TRBV12-4 to TRBJ2-2; D perhaps matches TRBD2 (6 bases). V lost 6 bases and J lost 0, with 14 bases in between. The CDR3 loop spans 16 amino acids.

This clonotype was picked up many times. The chain couples TRBV12-3 or TRBV12-4 to TRBJ1-6; unclear D gene. The V gene lost 1 base and the J gene lost 14 bases, with 6 bases spanning the gap. The CDR3 extends over 11 amino acids. The CDR3 region has the DNA TGTGCCAGCAGTTTAGGCCCAACCCTCCACTTT. It codes for CASSLGPTLHF.

This clonotype was recorded many times. The chain recombines TRBV7-8 with TRBJ1-5, with 9 nucleotides matching TRBD1. V shed 1 base and J 7 bases; nucleotides not matched to a gene: 5. Germline CDR1 SGHVS, CDR2 FQNEAQ. This CDR3 region has 15 residues. CDR3 loop: CASSLDGTGLQPQHF. In nucleotides, the CDR3 is TGTGCCAGCAGCTTAGACGGGACAGGGTTGCAGCCCCAGCATTTT.

The chain recombines TRBV3-1 with TRBJ1-2, with D unclear. V lost 1 base and J lost 6, with 6 bases in between. The length of the CDR3 is 12 residues. Germline values: CDR1 LGHDT, CDR2 YNNKEL (reference sequence). The CDR3 coding sequence is TGTGCCAGCAGCCAAGGGATCCATGGCTACACCTTC. Translating it yields CASSQGIHGYTF.

This clonotype was counted ten times or more. Written as DNA, the CDR3 is TGCAGTGCTAGAGATTACCGGGAGGGGAGCTGGAATTCACCCCTCCACTTT. It specifies CSARDYREGSWNSPLHF. The chain carries TRBV20-1 and TRBJ1-6; maybe TRBD1 (5 bases). Trimming stripped 0 bases from V and 7 bases from J, with 19 bases between. The germline gives CDR1 DFQATT, CDR2 SNEGSKA (reference sequence). The CDR3 has 17 amino acids.

This chain uses TRBV9 with TRBJ2-2, with a weak D call TRBD2 (7 bases). Between the trimmed V and J ends, which lost 4 bases and 5 bases, there was a span of 18 bases. Germline lookup yields CDR1 SGDLS and CDR2 YYNGEE. The CDR3 is 16 amino acids. The CDR3 here is CASSWGGGQGTGELFF. The DNA of the CDR3 is TGTGCCAGCAGCTGGGGCGGGGGCCAGGGTACCGGGGAGCTGTTTTTT.

There are a few counts of this clonotype. This chain joins TRBV2 and TRBJ2-2, with 9 bases lining up with TRBD1. V shed 5 bases and J 4 bases; nucleotides not matched to a gene: 5. The CDR3 contains 15 residues. The germline V gene encodes CDR1 SNHLY and CDR2 FYNNEI. DNA of the CDR3: TGTGCCAGCAGTAGACAGGGGGTAGGCACCGGGGAGCTGTTTTTT. It encodes CASSRQGVGTGELFF.

This clonotype was observed many times. The CDR3 nucleotides are TGCAGTGCTTCTGCCATAGGGACCTTCGGAGAGACCCAGTACTTC. Protein: CSASAIGTFGETQYF. The chain employs TRBV20-1 and TRBJ2-5, with D possibly called TRBD1 or TRBD2 (5 bases each). V shed 5 bases and J shed 4 bases, with 20 bases lying between them. The germline V gene encodes CDR1 DFQATT and CDR2 SNEGSKA (reference sequence). The CDR3 is 15 amino acids.

This clonotype was detected many times. The chain couples TRBV12-3 or TRBV12-4 to TRBJ2-2, with D hard to call. The CDR3 is made up of 15 amino acids. With 6 bases removed from V and 3 bases from J, the gap between germline ends came to 14 bases. The CDR3 here is CASSPVDTDTGELFF. The CDR3 DNA reads as TGTGCCAGCAGCCCCGTCGACACGGACACCGGGGAGCTGTTTTTT.

This clonotype was picked up many times. The chain is built from TRBV2 and TRBJ1-5; D is uncertain. This CDR3 is 13 amino acids long. CDR1 and CDR2 from the germline V gene are SNHLY and FYNNEI. Deletions cut 6 bases from V and 5 bases from J, with 11 bases between. CDR3 residues: CASRHSQDQPQHF. The DNA for the CDR3 is TGTGCCAGCAGACACAGTCAGGATCAGCCCCAGCATTTT.

This clonotype was found many times. The CDR3 DNA sequence: TGCAGTGCTGTCCCGGGACAGACCTTAGAGACCCAGTACTTC. This translates into CSAVPGQTLETQYF. The chain uses TRBV20-1 and TRBJ2-5; TRBD1 matches at 7 bases. Germline V lookup: CDR1 DFQATT, CDR2 SNEGSKA (reference sequence). V lost 5 bases to trimming and J lost 4 bases; unmatched junction nucleotides: 10. The CDR3 is 14 residues long.

The rearrangement links TRBV29-1 to TRBJ2-2, with D tentatively TRBD1 (6 bases). Germline V gives CDR1 SQVTM, CDR2 ANQGSEA. The CDR3 extends over 14 amino acids. Trimming shortened V by 6 bases and J by 4 bases, and 15 bases separated the two germline ends. The CDR3, as DNA: TGCAGCGTACTTTTAGGACAGTTCACCGGGGAGCTGTTTTTT. Its translation is CSVLLGQFTGELFF.

The chain has TRBV5-6 and TRBJ2-5; D possibly corresponds to TRBD1 (6 bases). Germline CDR1 SGHDT, CDR2 YYEEEE. The CDR3 is made up of 18 amino acids. With 2 bases removed from V and 5 bases from J, the gap between germline ends came to 25 bases. CDR3 nucleotides: TGTGCCAGCAGCTTCTTGGGGGCCGGGACCGGGGACCTTGAGACCCAGTACTTC. As protein: CASSFLGAGTGDLETQYF.

Many counts were recorded for this clonotype. V gene TRBV11-2 combines with J gene TRBJ2-7; 7 positions match TRBD2. This CDR3 spans 15 amino acids. Germline V CDR1 and CDR2: SGHAT, FQNNGV. Trimming at V came to 5 bases and at J to 2 bases, leaving 9 bases not matched to a gene. CDR3: CASSLTTSVTYEQYF. Here the CDR3 DNA reads TGTGCCAGCAGCCTAACCACTAGCGTAACCTACGAGCAGTACTTC. The full variable domain, in which reference TRBV11-2 and TRBJ2-7 provide the parts outside the CDR3, is EAGVAQSPRYKIIEKRQSVAFWCNPISGHATLYWYQQILGQGPKLLIQFQNNGVVDDSQLPKDRFSAERLKGVDSTLKIQPAKLEDSAVYLCASSLTTSVTYEQYFGPGTRLTVT.

This clonotype was counted only a few times. The J gene is TRBJ1-1, the V gene TRBV7-9, with a tentative D call TRBD1 (5 bases). Trimming shortened V by 3 bases and J by 1 base, and 9 bases separated the two germline ends. From germline, CDR1 is SEHNR and CDR2 FQNEAQ (reference sequence). This CDR3 is built from 14 residues. The CDR3 nucleotides read TGTGCCAGCAGCTTGGACAACGGGAACACTGAAGCTTTCTTT. It yields the protein CASSLDNGNTEAFF.

The chain uses TRBV2 and TRBJ1-5; 7 bases map to TRBD1. The V gene's germline CDR1 is SNHLY and CDR2 FYNNEI. The length of the CDR3 is 14 residues. J gave up 1 base and V 8 bases, and 5 bases lay outside the gene matches. The CDR3 DNA reads as TGTGCCAGCCAACAGGGGTCCAGCAATCAGCCCCAGCATTTT. This sequence encodes CASQQGSSNQPQHF.

This clonotype came up many times. V is TRBV2 and J is TRBJ2-7; 9 bases agree with TRBD1. J was trimmed by 2 bases and V by 6 bases; bases with no gene match: 5. Germline-derived CDR1 and CDR2 are SNHLY and FYNNEI. This CDR3 has 14 residues. This chain's CDR3 is CASREQGATYEQYF. Written as DNA, the CDR3 is TGTGCCAGCAGGGAACAGGGGGCAACCTACGAGCAGTACTTC.

The table lists this clonotype with many counts. V and J are TRBV5-8 and TRBJ2-7; the match to TRBD1 covers 7 bases. Germline CDR1 SGHTS, CDR2 YDEGEE. Germline trimming cut 2 bases from V and 6 bases from J; bases unmatched to any gene: 5. This CDR3 region has 13 residues. CDR3 in DNA: TGTGCCAGCAGCTTCGGACAGGCCCGCGAGCAGTACTTC. This translates into CASSFGQAREQYF.